The source of this TCR beta chain is a study of tumor-infiltrating lymphocytes in localized non-small cell lung cancer. At the level of the study: Patients included smokers and never-smokers with various histologies, some sampled after neoadjuvant chemotherapy. Resected tumor was paired with non-adjacent uninvolved lung from the same patient.

Trimming cost V 4 bases and J 2 bases, with 14 bases left between them. The CDR3 runs 14 residues. In germline, CDR1 is GTSNPN, CDR2 SVGIG (reference sequence). TCRdb's table, derived via immunoSEQ multiplex PCR, lists solely in-frame clones and lacks some. The top ten hold about 5.7% of the sample, which has 21,000 or so clones, around 73% seen once. The rearrangement uses TRBV30 and TRBJ1-2; no firm D call. This receptor was obtained from a human donor with non-small cell lung cancer. Material for sequencing was lung tumor tissue. This CDR3 is CAWNIKGANYGYTF. CDR3 nucleotides: TGTGCCTGGAACATCAAGGGTGCAAACTATGGCTACACCTTC.